These 30 T cell receptor beta chains were sequenced from one sample in a study of CD8 T cells in ankylosing spondylitis. TCRdb redid the calling of the 5' RACE reads with MiXCR, one entry per CDR3 protein. The sample has a few hundred thousand distinct CDR3 sequences; 20% to 25% are singletons. Sequenced: blood, either unsorted or a sorted T cell fraction (not recorded which). The receptors derive from a female donor with ankylosing spondylitis or in good health (not recorded which).

This clonotype came up many times. The gene calls are TRBV20-1 and TRBJ2-7; D gene unclear. CDR3 length: 10 residues. V was cut by 5 bases and J by 5 bases, with 7 bases left in between. CDR1 and CDR2 (germline): DFQATT, SNEGSKA (reference sequence). This CDR3 reads CSASSHEQYF. CDR3 sequence (DNA): TGCAGTGCTTCTTCCCACGAGCAGTACTTC.

This clonotype was counted many times. The chain is built from TRBV12-3 or TRBV12-4 and TRBJ1-1, with 8 nucleotides matching TRBD1. V lost 7 bases, J lost 1 base, and 5 bases stayed unmatched. The CDR3 consists of 14 residues. The CDR3 nucleotides read TGTGCCAGCACCTTGGGACAGGAGAACACTGAAGCTTTCTTT. Its protein is CASTLGQENTEAFF.

The sample holds many counts of this clonotype. J is TRBJ2-1 and V is TRBV5-6; D unresolved. Trimming took off 4 bases at V and 0 bases at J, with 14 bases between the two ends. The CDR3 is made up of 16 amino acids. In germline, CDR1 is SGHDT, CDR2 YYEEEE. CDR3 bases: TGTGCCAGCAGCAACATCCGCCGCAGCTCCTACAATGAGCAGTTCTTC. This codes for CASSNIRRSSYNEQFF.

This clonotype was observed many times. The CDR3: CASSARLGNYGYTF. DNA of the CDR3: TGTGCCAGCAGTGCTAGGCTGGGGAACTATGGCTACACCTTC. The V gene is TRBV25-1, the J gene TRBJ1-2; D not resolved. CDR3 length equals 14 residues. V was cut by 4 bases and J by 2 bases, with 11 bases left in between. In germline, CDR1 is MGHDK, CDR2 SYGVNS.

Points on this clonotype: Sequence at one end of the junction differs from germline and may be a read error. The rearrangement uses TRBV6-1 and TRBJ2-2, with 8 bases identical to TRBD2. The CDR3 spans 15 residues. Germline V gene data show CDR1 as MNHNS and CDR2 as SASEGT. The CDR3 region has the DNA TGTGCCAGCACTCACGGGGGGGCTCTAGCCGGGGTGCTGTTTTTT. Translated: CASTHGGALAGVLFF.

This chain connects TRBV7-8 to TRBJ2-1; D is ambiguous. Trimming pared 10 bases from V and 0 bases from J, leaving 10 bases between. The CDR3 is 13 amino acids. CDR1 is SGHVS, CDR2 FQNEAQ, per germline. CDR3 loop: CATTPGSYNEQFF. CDR3 DNA sequence: TGTGCCACCACTCCGGGCTCCTACAATGAGCAGTTCTTC.

This clonotype turned up a few times. This chain links TRBV20-1 with TRBJ2-1, with 8 bases lining up with TRBD2. The V segment lost 6 bases and the J segment 2 bases; nucleotides outside the gene matches: 6. The CDR3 loop spans 14 amino acids. CDR1 is DFQATT and CDR2 is SNEGSKA in the germline V gene (reference sequence). Written as DNA, the CDR3 is TGCAGTGCCCTCAAAGCGGGAGCCTACAATGAGCAGTTCTTC. Translating it yields CSALKAGAYNEQFF.

This clonotype was recorded a few times. This rearrangement joins TRBV28 to TRBJ2-1; D gene unclear. The V end lost 8 bases, the J end lost 0 bases, and 5 bases lay between the germline ends. Germline CDR1 reads MDHEN; CDR2 reads SYDVKM. This CDR3 contains 12 residues. The CDR3 reads CASRTSYNEQFF. CDR3 nucleotide sequence: TGTGCCAGCCGAACCTCCTACAATGAGCAGTTCTTC. The whole variable domain, filled in from reference TRBV28 and TRBJ2-1, reads DVKVTQSSRYLVKRTGEKVFLECVQDMDHENMFWYRQDPGLGLRLIYFSYDVKMKEKGDIPEGYSVSREKKERFSLILESASTNQTSMYLCASRTSYNEQFFGPGTRLTVL.

The J gene is TRBJ2-1, the V gene TRBV10-1; a weak D match, TRBD1 (5 bases). CDR1 and CDR2 from the germline V gene are WNHNN and SYGVQD (reference sequence). The CDR3 loop spans 13 amino acids. The V gene lost 7 bases and the J gene lost 8 bases, with 15 bases spanning the gap. The CDR3 loop reads CASKSSGKDEQFF. CDR3 DNA sequence: TGCGCCAGCAAATCCTCAGGGAAAGATGAGCAGTTCTTC.

This chain joins TRBV20-1 and TRBJ1-2, with TRBD1 identical over 11 bases. The ends lost 5 bases at V and 7 bases at J; junction bases unmatched: 15. The CDR3 is made up of 16 amino acids. Germline CDR1 and CDR2: DFQATT and SNEGSKA (reference sequence). The CDR3 region is CSADRLGQGAQIGYTF. The DNA for the CDR3 is TGCAGTGCTGATAGACTTGGACAGGGGGCTCAAATTGGCTACACCTTC.

V is TRBV15 and J is TRBJ2-2, with 11 bases aligning to TRBD2. This CDR3 spans 15 amino acids. Germline lookup yields CDR1 LNHNV and CDR2 YYDKDF (reference sequence). Trimming took 7 bases from V and 4 from J; bases not matched to a gene: 5. The CDR3 sequence: CATKLAGVVTGELFF. CDR3 DNA sequence: TGTGCCACCAAACTAGCGGGAGTCGTCACCGGGGAGCTGTTTTTT.

The chain employs TRBV6-2 or TRBV6-3 and TRBJ2-1; TRBD2 matches 11 bases. With 0 bases clipped from V and 0 bases from J, the junction kept 10 bases outside the gene matches. Germline V CDR1 and CDR2: MNHEY, SVGEGT. The CDR3 is 20 residues long. CDR3 region: CASSYSGTSGFPSSYNEQFF. DNA of the CDR3: TGTGCCAGCAGTTACTCTGGGACTAGCGGTTTCCCGAGCTCCTACAATGAGCAGTTCTTC.

The CDR3 DNA follows: TGTGCCAGCAGCCTCGGCAGATTAAGCTCCTACGAGCAGTACTTC. Translating gives CASSLGRLSSYEQYF. The rearrangement joins TRBV27 to TRBJ2-7; D gene unclear. Between the trimmed V and J ends, which lost 6 bases and 0 bases, there was a span of 15 bases. CDR1 and CDR2 from the germline V gene are MNHEY and SMNVEV (reference sequence). The CDR3 totals 15 residues.

The chain couples TRBV12-3 or TRBV12-4 to TRBJ2-7; 8 bases map to TRBD1. CDR3 length equals 16 residues. The V segment lost 5 bases and the J segment 2 bases; nucleotides outside the gene matches: 11. This CDR3 reads CASSHNSRQGTYEQYF. In DNA form, the CDR3 reads TGTGCCAGCAGTCACAATTCCCGACAGGGGACCTACGAGCAGTACTTC.

The V and J genes are TRBV12-3 or TRBV12-4 and TRBJ2-7; the match to TRBD2 covers 8 bases. CDR3 size: 12 residues. Germline trimming cut 6 bases from V and 11 bases from J; bases unmatched to any gene: 9. The CDR3 here is CASSPGRGGKYF. CDR3 bases: TGTGCCAGCAGCCCGGGACGCGGGGGGAAGTACTTC.

The chain is built from TRBV6-1 and TRBJ1-1, with a weak D call TRBD1 (6 bases). Looked up from germline, CDR1 is MNHNS and CDR2 is SASEGT. Trimming removed 5 bases at V and 1 base at J, with 11 bases between. The CDR3 extends over 14 amino acids. This chain's CDR3 is CASSPGHGNTEAFF. CDR3 nucleotides: TGTGCCAGCAGTCCGGGACACGGGAACACTGAAGCTTTCTTT.

The chain links TRBV7-8 to TRBJ2-7, with 7 positions matching TRBD2. Germline lookup yields CDR1 SGHVS and CDR2 FQNEAQ. CDR3 length: 15 amino acids. The ends lost 4 bases at V and 4 bases at J; junction bases unmatched: 10. CDR3 DNA: TGTGCCAGCAGCTGGGAGGGACTCTACGTGTACGAGCAGTACTTC. It encodes CASSWEGLYVYEQYF.

The gene calls are TRBV20-1 and TRBJ2-7, with TRBD2 matching 12 bases. Germline values: CDR1 DFQATT, CDR2 SNEGSKA (reference sequence). V lost 5 bases, J lost 0 bases, and 11 bases stayed unmatched. CDR3 length: 17 amino acids. Written as DNA, the CDR3 is TGCAGTGCTGGAAGGACTAGCGGGACGGCGAACTCCTACGAGCAGTACTTC. Protein: CSAGRTSGTANSYEQYF.

The chain joins TRBV4-3 to TRBJ2-3; either TRBD1 or TRBD2 may fit D (6 bases each). The CDR3 sequence is 15 residues long. CDR1 and CDR2 (germline): LGHNA, YSLEER. V was pared by 3 bases and J by 7 bases, with 17 bases between. The CDR3: CASSQGDLGGNTQYF. The CDR3 DNA reads as TGCGCCAGCAGCCAGGGCGACCTAGGGGGGAATACGCAGTATTTT.

The V call is TRBV3-1, the J call TRBJ1-1, with D uncertain. V was clipped by 4 bases and J by 2 bases, with 11 bases between them. The CDR3 has 14 amino acids. CDR1 is LGHDT and CDR2 is YNNKEL in the germline V gene (reference sequence). For the CDR3, the DNA is TGTGCCAGCAGCCCCTCGGGTATAAACACTGAAGCTTTCTTT. Translating gives CASSPSGINTEAFF. Full variable domain (outside the CDR3, taken from reference TRBV3-1 and TRBJ1-1): DTAVSQTPKYLVTQMGNDKSIKCEQNLGHDTMYWYKQDSKKFLKIMFSYNNKELIINETVPNRFSPKSPDKAHLNLHINSLELGDSAVYFCASSPSGINTEAFFGQGTRLTVV.

This clonotype was seen a few times. The chain recombines TRBV7-2 with TRBJ1-3; D unresolved. Germline CDR1 SGHTA, CDR2 FQGNSA. The germline V and J ends were trimmed by 5 bases and 0 bases, with 8 bases remaining between them. The CDR3 extends over 14 amino acids. As DNA, the CDR3 is TGTGCCAGCAGCCGGATTAACTCTGGAAACACCATATATTTT. The encoded protein is CASSRINSGNTIYF.

This chain uses TRBV9 with TRBJ2-1; D not certain. Germline V gene data show CDR1 as SGDLS and CDR2 as YYNGEE. Trimming removed 0 bases from V and 7 bases from J, with 11 bases in between. This CDR3 contains 14 residues. CDR3 nucleotides: TGTGCCAGCAGCGTAGGGGTGATGGGGAATGAGCAGTTCTTC. This gives the protein CASSVGVMGNEQFF. The whole variable domain, remainder taken from reference TRBV9 and TRBJ2-1, is DSGVTQTPKHLITATGQRVTLRCSPRSGDLSVYWYQQSLDQGLQFLIQYYNGEERAKGNILERFSAQQFPDLHSELNLSSLELGDSALYFCASSVGVMGNEQFFGPGTRLTVL.

The chain links TRBV7-9 to TRBJ1-1; the D is unclear. The CDR3 extends over 14 amino acids. CDR1 SEHNR and CDR2 FQNEAQ come from the germline V gene (reference sequence). Trimming pared 5 bases from V and 1 base from J, leaving 11 bases between. CDR3 loop: CASSPRFWNTEAFF. CDR3 DNA sequence: TGTGCCAGCAGCCCCAGGTTTTGGAACACTGAAGCTTTCTTT.

The V and J genes are TRBV29-1 and TRBJ1-1, with TRBD1 identical over 8 bases. The CDR3 length is 12 residues. CDR1 SQVTM and CDR2 ANQGSEA come from the germline V gene. CDR3: CRTGDGNTEAFF. The CDR3 nucleotides are TGCAGGACAGGGGATGGGAACACTGAAGCTTTCTTT. Drawing the rest from reference TRBV29-1 and TRBJ1-1, the complete variable domain is SAVISQKPSRDICQRGTSLTIQCQVDSQVTMMFWYRQQPGQSLTLIATANQGSEATYESGFVIDKFPISRPNLTFSTLTVSNMSPEDSSIYLCRTGDGNTEAFFGQGTRLTVV.

In its sample, this clonotype was seen many times. The chain joins TRBV12-3 or TRBV12-4 to TRBJ1-2; possibly TRBD1 for D (5 bases). The CDR3 is 13 residues long. V shed 3 bases and J shed 2 bases, with 7 bases lying between them. As DNA, the CDR3 is TGTGCCAGCAGTTTCAGGGAAAACTATGGCTACACCTTC. It codes for CASSFRENYGYTF.

This clonotype showed up many times. The rearrangement joins TRBV20-1 to TRBJ1-5, with D perhaps matching TRBD1 (6 bases). V lost 4 bases and J lost 9, with 7 bases in between. CDR1 and CDR2 (germline): DFQATT, SNEGSKA (reference sequence). This CDR3 is 10 amino acids long. CDR3 sequence reads: CSATDRPQHF. The CDR3 DNA reads as TGCAGTGCTACGGACAGGCCCCAGCATTTT.

CDR3 in DNA: TGTGCCACCGGAGGCGGGATTGCCGGCTATGGCTACACCTTC. Translated: CATGGGIAGYGYTF. The chain recombines TRBV6-2 or TRBV6-3 with TRBJ1-2; D remains ambiguous. CDR3 size: 14 residues. Trimming shortened V by 10 bases and J by 4 bases, and 19 bases separated the two germline ends. CDR1 and CDR2 (germline): MNHEY, SVGEGT.

The V call is TRBV20-1, the J call TRBJ2-4, with D perhaps matching TRBD1 (6 bases). Trimming pared 0 bases from V and 8 bases from J, leaving 14 bases between. The CDR3 length is 14 residues. Germline values: CDR1 DFQATT, CDR2 SNEGSKA (reference sequence). This CDR3 reads CSARDGTRPYIQYF. The CDR3 region has the DNA TGCAGTGCTAGAGATGGGACAAGACCTTACATTCAGTACTTC.

There are many counts of this clonotype. The rearrangement uses TRBV12-3 or TRBV12-4 and TRBJ1-1, with D perhaps matching TRBD1 (5 bases). The length of the CDR3 is 16 residues. Trimming removed 5 bases from V and 1 base from J, with 17 bases in between. The CDR3: CASSREVGVPNTEAFF. The CDR3 DNA follows: TGTGCCAGCAGTCGCGAGGTGGGGGTCCCGAACACTGAAGCTTTCTTT.

V and J are TRBV12-3 or TRBV12-4 and TRBJ1-1; D is uncertain. CDR3 length: 14 amino acids. V lost 6 bases and J lost 1, with 12 bases in between. The CDR3 reads CASSRSGRNTEAFF. The CDR3 DNA sequence: TGTGCCAGCAGCCGTTCGGGCAGGAACACTGAAGCTTTCTTT.